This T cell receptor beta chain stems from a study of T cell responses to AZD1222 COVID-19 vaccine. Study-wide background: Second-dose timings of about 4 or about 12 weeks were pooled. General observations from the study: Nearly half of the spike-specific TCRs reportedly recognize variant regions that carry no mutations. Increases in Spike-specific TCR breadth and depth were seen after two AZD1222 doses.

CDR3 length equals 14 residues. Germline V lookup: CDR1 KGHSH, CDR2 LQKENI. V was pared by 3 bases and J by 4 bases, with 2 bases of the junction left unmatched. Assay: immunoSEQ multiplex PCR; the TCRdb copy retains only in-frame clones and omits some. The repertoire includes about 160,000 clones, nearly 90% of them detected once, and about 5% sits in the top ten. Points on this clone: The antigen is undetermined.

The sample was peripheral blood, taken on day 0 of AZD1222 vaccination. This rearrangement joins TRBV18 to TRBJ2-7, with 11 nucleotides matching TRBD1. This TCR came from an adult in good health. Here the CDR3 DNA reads TGTGCCAGCTCACCCGGGACAGGGGGATACGAGCAGTACTTC. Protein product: CASSPGTGGYEQYF.